The 2 T cell receptor beta chains listed next were all sequenced from one sample in a study of beta chain features in type 1 diabetes. Notes on the study in general: Researchers report that Type 1 diabetes patients had moderately but significantly shorter TCRB CDR3s across all four CD4+ subsets.

For these TCRs, the target antigens are not known. Of the isolated RNA, all was reverse transcribed, and so the sequenced material was expressed TCRB transcripts. Profiled with immunoSEQ multiplex PCR; TCRdb holds only in-frame clones, not every one. Here the sample spans 550,000 to 850,000 clones, about an eighth being singletons. The source material was naive CD4+ T cells from blood. The receptors come from a man between 18 and 35 years old with type 1 diabetes.

The gene calls are TRBV5-4 and TRBJ1-4, with no clear D. This CDR3 comprises 15 residues. Germline loops: CDR1 SGHNT, CDR2 YYREEE (reference sequence). Trimming took off 4 bases at V and 5 bases at J, with 15 bases between the two ends. CDR3 in amino acids: CASSGAAGQNEKLFF. CDR3 nucleotide sequence: TGTGCCAGCAGCGGTGCGGCCGGCCAAAATGAAAAACTGTTTTTT.

This clone was seen only a few times. V and J are TRBV4-2 and TRBJ1-6, with no clear D. The CDR3 covers 13 residues. Looked up from germline, CDR1 is LGHNA and CDR2 is YNFKEQ. Trimming took off 0 bases at V and 10 bases at J, with 7 bases between the two ends. CDR3 coding DNA: TGTGCCAGCAGCCAAGATAGTGGATCACCCCTCCACTTT. Translation gives CASSQDSGSPLHF.